What follows are 14 T cell receptor beta chains derived from one specimen sequenced in a study of STAT3 mutations in large granular lymphocyte leukemia. Sequenced by immunoSEQ multiplex PCR; TCRdb stores in-frame clones only, minus some. Here the sample spans 3,200 or so clones, roughly 90% being singletons. Overall study findings and caveats: Every T-LGLL patient had at least one immunodominant TCRbeta clonotype.

These receptors have no identified antigens. The material sequenced was peripheral blood mononuclear cells. The receptors come from a man in his forties or fifties with T-cell large granular lymphocyte leukemia. Some clones in this sample may be carry-over from other donors' samples.

The chain has TRBV18 and TRBJ1-1; the D is unclear. Trimming left V 0 bases short and J 4 bases short, with 9 bases between. Germline V lookup: CDR1 KGHSH, CDR2 LQKENI. The CDR3 length is 14 residues. The CDR3 DNA reads as TGTGCCAGCTCACCACCGCGGGTCCCCACTGAAGCTTTCTTT. It translates to CASSPPRVPTEAFF.

The chain recombines TRBV28 with TRBJ1-5; no definite D call. Germline V lookup: CDR1 MDHEN, CDR2 SYDVKM. The CDR3 is 10 residues long. With 10 bases removed from V and 7 bases from J, the gap between germline ends came to 8 bases. CDR3 coding DNA: TGTGCCACCTCATTACAGCCCCAGCATTTT. Translation: CATSLQPQHF.

The chain links TRBV4-3 to TRBJ1-4, with D tentatively TRBD1 (5 bases). With 4 bases removed from V and 4 bases from J, the gap between germline ends came to 13 bases. Germline assignment: CDR1 LGHNA and CDR2 YSLEER. CDR3 length equals 15 residues. CDR3 DNA sequence: TGCGCCAGCAGCCTAACCAGGGCGGATAATGAAAAACTGTTTTTT. Its protein is CASSLTRADNEKLFF.

This clone has just one count. This chain uses TRBV9 with TRBJ1-4; the D is unclear. The CDR3 loop spans 14 amino acids. V lost 2 bases to trimming and J lost 4 bases, with 9 bases between them. Germline lookup yields CDR1 SGDLS and CDR2 YYNGEE. CDR3 region: CASSVSLDNEKLFF. DNA for the CDR3: TGTGCCAGCAGCGTCAGCCTGGATAATGAAAAACTGTTTTTT.

The chain recombines TRBV5-1 with TRBJ2-7; 9 nucleotides match TRBD1. The CDR3 is 17 residues long. Germline CDR1 reads SGHRS; CDR2 reads YFSETQ. Germline trimming cut 4 bases from V and 4 bases from J; bases unmatched to any gene: 15. The CDR3 is CASSPIPGQGLVYEQYF. The CDR3 DNA follows: TGCGCCAGCAGCCCGATTCCGGGACAGGGCCTGGTTTACGAGCAGTACTTC.

CDR3 in DNA: TGCGCCAGCAGCCAAGATATTACAGGGTACGAGACCCAGTACTTC. The encoded protein is CASSQDITGYETQYF. The chain employs TRBV4-1 and TRBJ2-5; D is possibly TRBD1 (6 bases). V was clipped by 0 bases and J by 5 bases, with 13 bases between them. This CDR3 region has 15 residues. The germline CDR1 and CDR2 sequences are MGHRA and YSYEKL.

This clone is large by share. At one end, the junction sequence differs from germline, possibly due to a read error. The chain is built from TRBV6-5 and TRBJ2-7, with D uncertain. The CDR3 sequence is 14 residues long. CDR1 is MNHEY, CDR2 SVGAGI, per germline. CDR3 residues: CASRDLLVSDEQYF. The CDR3 DNA is TGTGCCAGCAGGGACCTACTCGTCTCCGACGAGCAGTACTTC.

The CDR3 DNA follows: TGCGCCAGCAGCCTGACAGTTGCAACTAATGAAAAACTGTTTTTT. Residues: CASSLTVATNEKLFF. The chain recombines TRBV5-1 with TRBJ1-4; D perhaps matches TRBD1 (5 bases). The CDR3 totals 15 residues. The germline gives CDR1 SGHRS, CDR2 YFSETQ. Trimming removed 4 bases at V and 0 bases at J, with 10 bases between.

The chain recombines TRBV30 with TRBJ1-2; TRBD1 matches at 7 bases. The CDR3 has 13 amino acids. Germline values: CDR1 GTSNPN, CDR2 SVGIG (reference sequence). The V segment lost 2 bases and the J segment 6 bases; nucleotides outside the gene matches: 6. CDR3 amino acids: CAWSPGTDNGYTF. The CDR3 DNA is TGTGCCTGGAGTCCCGGGACAGATAATGGCTACACCTTC.

This chain connects TRBV18 to TRBJ2-5; D is ambiguous. With 0 bases removed from V and 1 base from J, the gap between germline ends came to 9 bases. The CDR3 runs to 15 residues. CDR1 is KGHSH, CDR2 LQKENI, per germline. The DNA for the CDR3 is TGTGCCAGCTCACCACCGCAAACCGGCCAAGAGACCCAGTACTTC. Protein sequence: CASSPPQTGQETQYF.

CDR3 sequence (DNA): TGTGCCAGCGGGGCCATAGGGGGTGTGGGGGATTTTTCACCCCTCCACTTT. Its protein product is CASGAIGGVGDFSPLHF. The chain recombines TRBV27 with TRBJ1-6; TRBD1 is a possible D gene (6 bases). This CDR3 is built from 17 residues. Deletions cut 8 bases from V and 9 bases from J, with 26 bases between. From germline, CDR1 is MNHEY and CDR2 SMNVEV (reference sequence).

This clone rates as large. The chain has TRBV15 and TRBJ2-7; no firm D call. The V gene lost 0 bases and the J gene lost 3 bases, with 12 bases spanning the gap. The CDR3 has 15 residues. CDR1 is LNHNV, CDR2 YYDKDF, per germline (reference sequence). The CDR3 coding sequence is TGTGCCACCAGCAGAGATATTCCAGGATACTACGAGCAGTACTTC. As protein: CATSRDIPGYYEQYF.

The V call is TRBV30, the J call TRBJ1-2; weak D call: TRBD1 (6 bases). Trimming shortened V by 1 base and J by 6 bases, and 18 bases separated the two germline ends. The CDR3 totals 15 residues. Germline V gives CDR1 GTSNPN, CDR2 SVGIG (reference sequence). As DNA, the CDR3 is TGTGCCTGGAGTGCCACAGGGAGTTCTCGGGATGGCTACACCTTC. It is translated as CAWSATGSSRDGYTF.

The V gene is TRBV6-6, the J gene TRBJ1-6; D is unresolved. Germline CDR1 MNHNY, CDR2 SVGAGI (reference sequence). CDR3 size: 16 residues. V dropped 5 bases and J dropped 8 bases, with 19 bases sitting between them. CDR3 nucleotides: TGTGCCAGCAGTCCAAGCCGACGCGGCGGGGATTCACCCCTCCACTTT. Translated, it gives CASSPSRRGGDSPLHF.